The T cell receptor beta chain under discussion was sequenced for a study of blood T cell repertoires in COVID-19. Assay: immunoSEQ multiplex PCR; the TCRdb copy retains only in-frame clones and omits some. This table holds some 180,000 clones, approximately 80% found once. Sequenced input: PBMCs or T cells enriched from blood (not recorded which). This clonotype originated in a man aged 60-69 years who had been exposed to COVID-19.

CDR3 DNA sequence: TGTGCCACCAGTGCGTCCAGCTATGGCTACACCTTC. Protein product: CATSASSYGYTF. V is TRBV24-1 and J is TRBJ1-2; D gene uncertain. CDR3 size: 12 residues. V was pared by 5 bases and J by 4 bases, with 7 bases between. Per the germline V gene, CDR1 is KGHDR and CDR2 is SFDVKD.